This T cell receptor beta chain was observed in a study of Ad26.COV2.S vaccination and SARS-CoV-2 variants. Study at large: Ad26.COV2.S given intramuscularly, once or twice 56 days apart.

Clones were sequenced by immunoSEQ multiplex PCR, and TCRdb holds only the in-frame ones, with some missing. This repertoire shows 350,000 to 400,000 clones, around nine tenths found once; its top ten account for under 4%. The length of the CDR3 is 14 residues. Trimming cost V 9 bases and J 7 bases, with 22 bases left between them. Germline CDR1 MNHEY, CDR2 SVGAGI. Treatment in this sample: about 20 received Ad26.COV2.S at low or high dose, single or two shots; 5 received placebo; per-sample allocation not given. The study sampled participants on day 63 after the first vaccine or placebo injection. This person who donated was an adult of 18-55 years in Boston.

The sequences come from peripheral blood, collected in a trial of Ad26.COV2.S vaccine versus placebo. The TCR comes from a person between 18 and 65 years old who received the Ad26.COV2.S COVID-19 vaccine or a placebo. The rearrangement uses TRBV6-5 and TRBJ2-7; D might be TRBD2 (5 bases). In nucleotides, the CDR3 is TGTGCCAGTCGATGGGCGGCGGGCCCCTGGGAGCAGTACTTC. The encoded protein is CASRWAAGPWEQYF.